The following is a TCR beta chain sequence with its context. Its target is not known. These data are taken from a study of T cell repertoires in cytomegalovirus infection. V was trimmed by 0 bases and J by 1 base, leaving 9 bases between them. The CDR3 sequence is 15 residues long. In germline, CDR1 is SGHVS, CDR2 FQNEAQ. TCRdb re-derived calls from the reads in MiXCR, one entry per CDR3 protein. The table lists about 68,000 distinct CDR3 sequences, about 23% of them singletons. The clonotype was recovered from a human donor in good health (CMV status not recorded). Some clones in this sample may be carry-over from other donors' samples. Sequenced input: PBMCs, sequenced either directly or after in vitro stimulation (not recorded which). V usage is TRBV7-8 and J usage is TRBJ1-1; D not certain. CDR3 residues: CASSLAGEENTEAFF. As DNA, the CDR3 is TGTGCCAGCAGCTTAGCCGGCGAGGAGAACACTGAAGCTTTCTTT.